This TCR beta chain was captured in a study of cytomegalovirus exposure and HLA in healthy donors. The study, taken as a whole, reports: Prediction of most subjects' HLA-A and HLA-B alleles by TCR beta sequences was reportedly accurate.

The CDR3 loop spans 11 amino acids. Germline V gene lookup returns CDR1 DFQATT and CDR2 SNEGSKA (reference sequence). The V and J ends lost 1 base and 5 bases respectively, with 3 bases between them. This clone appeared a single time. Its antigen is still unknown. PCR primers comprised 60 Vbeta and 13 Jbeta primers. The repertoire was sequenced with immunoSEQ multiplex PCR; TCRdb's copy has only in-frame clones and lacks some. Counted here are over 250,000 clones, around 86% occurring once; the ten biggest clones make up almost 4%. The TCR originated in a man aged 35 to 55 in good health and CMV-seropositive. The chain uses TRBV20-1 and TRBJ2-1; D gene ambiguous. The sequenced sample consisted of PBMCs. CDR3 DNA sequence: TGCAGTGCTAGAGCAGACAATGAGCAGTTCTTC. This gives the protein CSARADNEQFF.